A selection of T cell receptor beta chains follows, all from one sample in a study of PD-1 blockade in classical Hodgkin lymphoma. TCRdb's table, derived via immunoSEQ multiplex PCR, lists solely in-frame clones and lacks some. The sample includes 10,000 to 15,000 clones, approximately 92% of them seen just once. The sequences come from peripheral blood mononuclear cells (PBMCs), collected at baseline. These receptors came from a human donor with classical Hodgkin lymphoma. Both conserved end residues are part of each CDR3. The D gene is left open where the match is weak. Size is stated for part of the rows, as once, few or many counts, or as a class when the clone is expanded.

TRBD2,TRBJ2-3,once,TRBV28,TGTGCCAGCACCCTAGCGGGGGGGCGAACGAATACGCAGTATTTT,CASTLAGGRTNTQYF
TRBD2,TRBJ2-3,NA,TRBV5-1,TGCGCCAGCAGCTTACTAGCGACAGATACGCAGTATTTT,CASSLLATDTQYF
NA,TRBJ2-2,NA,TRBV5-1,TGCGCCAGCAGCGAACAGGCGGGCACCGGGGAGCTGTTTTTT,CASSEQAGTGELFF
TRBD1,TRBJ2-7,NA,TRBV11-2,TGTGCCAGCAGCCGTACGCCGGACAGGGAATCCCTTTACGAGCAGTACTTC,CASSRTPDRESLYEQYF
TRBD1,TRBJ1-1,NA,TRBV5-1,TGCGCCAGCAGCCCGTGGGACAGACCTATGAACACTGAAGCTTTCTTT,CASSPWDRPMNTEAFF
TRBD2,TRBJ2-1,NA,TRBV11-1,TGTGCCAGCAGCTTAGTAGTCCTAGCGGGGGCACGGGGTGAGCAGTTCTTC,CASSLVVLAGARGEQFF
NA,TRBJ2-3,NA,TRBV5-1,TGCGCCAGCAGCTTGATCGGGGGCGCAGGGGATACGCAGTATTTT,CASSLIGGAGDTQYF
NA,TRBJ1-5,NA,TRBV7-9,TGTGCCAGCAGCTTAGCGACGGGGTTGGCTCAGCCCCAGCATTTT,CASSLATGLAQPQHF
TRBD1,TRBJ2-2,NA,TRBV5-1,TGCGCCAGCAGCTCGGGACAGGGGGCGCCCGGGGAGCTGTTTTTT,CASSSGQGAPGELFF
TRBD1,TRBJ2-3,NA,TRBV25-1,TGTGCCAGCAGTGATCTGGGACAGGGGGGTAGTCAAGATACGCAGTATTTT,CASSDLGQGGSQDTQYF
NA,TRBJ1-6,NA,TRBV5-1,TGCGCCAGCAGCTTAATCGCAGGGGATTCACCCCTCCACTTT,CASSLIAGDSPLHF
NA,TRBJ2-1,NA,TRBV5-5,TGTGCCAGCAGCTCCCCCCCCGGCCAGGGCGAGCAGTTCTTC,CASSSPPGQGEQFF
NA,TRBJ2-3,NA,TRBV5-4,TGTGCCAGCAGCTTGGTCCCGGGGGGCACAGATACGCAGTATTTT,CASSLVPGGTDTQYF
NA,TRBJ1-5,NA,TRBV19,TGTGCCACAACAGGGTACAATCAGCCCCAGCATTTT,CATTGYNQPQHF
NA,TRBJ1-1,few,TRBV29-1,TGCAGCGTTGATTCGGGGAACACTGAAGCTTTCTTT,CSVDSGNTEAFF
TRBD1,TRBJ1-1,NA,TRBV6-5,TGTGCCAGCAGTTACTCGACAGGGTTTATGAACACTGAAGCTTTCTTT,CASSYSTGFMNTEAFF
TRBD1,TRBJ1-1,NA,TRBV27,TGTGCCAGCAGTCCGTTGCCGGGACAGCCGAACACTGAAGCTTTCTTT,CASSPLPGQPNTEAFF
NA,TRBJ1-3,NA,TRBV5-1,TGCGCCAGCAGCTTGGTAGCTACTCGCTCTGGAAACACCATATATTTT,CASSLVATRSGNTIYF
TRBD2,TRBJ2-3,NA,TRBV11-2,TGTGCCAGCAGCTTATTTTCTCTAGCGGGGGCCCGGAGCACAGATACGCAGTATTTT,CASSLFSLAGARSTDTQYF
NA,TRBJ2-3,NA,TRBV6-1,TGTGCCAGCAGTGGGAGGGGGCGCGTAGATACGCAGTATTTT,CASSGRGRVDTQYF
NA,TRBJ1-3,NA,TRBV7-2,TGTGCCAGCAGCTGGGGATCTGGAAACACCATATATTTT,CASSWGSGNTIYF
NA,TRBJ1-5,NA,TRBV28,TGTGCCAGCAGACGTGGCACAAATCAGCCCCAGCATTTT,CASRRGTNQPQHF
NA,TRBJ1-1,NA,TRBV11-1,TGTGCCAGCAGCTTAAGTTGGGGGGCGAACACTGAAGCTTTCTTT,CASSLSWGANTEAFF
TRBD1,TRBJ1-2,NA,TRBV4-2,TGTGCCAGCAGCCAAAGACGGTCCGACAGGGGACATGGCTACACCTTC,CASSQRRSDRGHGYTF
NA,TRBJ2-7,NA,TRBV29-1,TGCAGCGTTGAGGGACATCAGGGGCAGTACTTC,CSVEGHQGQYF
TRBD2,TRBJ2-1,NA,TRBV4-1,TGCGCCAGCAGCCAGAGAACACTAGCGGGGGTCCATGAGCAGTTCTTC,CASSQRTLAGVHEQFF
TRBD1,TRBJ2-3,few,TRBV7-9,TGTGCCAGCAGCTTAGAGCGACTCCGGGACAGGGGAACAGATACGCAGTATTTT,CASSLERLRDRGTDTQYF
NA,TRBJ1-2,NA,TRBV7-9,TGTGCCAGCAACACAGGGATTACTAACTATGGCTACACCTTC,CASNTGITNYGYTF
TRBD1,TRBJ2-7,NA,TRBV7-8,TGTGCCAGCAGCTTACAGGGGGCAGGCTACGAGCAGTACTTC,CASSLQGAGYEQYF
NA,TRBJ2-5,NA,TRBV5-1,TGCGCCAGCAGCTCGGACAAGGGTGTGGAGACCCAGTACTTC,CASSSDKGVETQYF
NA,TRBJ1-2,NA,TRBV19,TGTGCCAGTAGTATAAGATTCGTCAGGCAGTACTATGGCTACACCTTC,CASSIRFVRQYYGYTF
NA,TRBJ2-1,NA,TRBV14,TGTGCCAGCAGTCGACAGACGGATCCCCGAGAACAGTTCTTC,CASSRQTDPREQFF
NA,TRBJ2-1,NA,TRBV29-1,TGCAGCACGAGAGGATTCTATAACGCCGAACGGGATGAGCAGTTCTTC,CSTRGFYNAERDEQFF
NA,TRBJ2-2,NA,TRBV13,TGTGCCAGCAGCTTAGAACGCACCGGGGAGCTGTTTTTT,CASSLERTGELFF
TRBD1,TRBJ1-4,NA,TRBV5-1,TGCGCCAGCAGCTCGTATGGGACAGGGGATGAAAAACTGTTTTTT,CASSSYGTGDEKLFF
TRBD2,TRBJ2-6,NA,TRBV7-8,TGTGCCAGCAGCTCTAGCGGGGGTAACTCTGGGGCCAACGTCCTGACTTTC,CASSSSGGNSGANVLTF
TRBD1,TRBJ2-7,NA,TRBV6-5,TGTGCCAGCAGTGTCGGGACAGGGCGCTACGAGCAGTACTTC,CASSVGTGRYEQYF
TRBD2,TRBJ2-5,NA,TRBV5-1,TGCGCCAGCAGCGGTGGGACTAGCGGAGAGACCCAGTACTTC,CASSGGTSGETQYF